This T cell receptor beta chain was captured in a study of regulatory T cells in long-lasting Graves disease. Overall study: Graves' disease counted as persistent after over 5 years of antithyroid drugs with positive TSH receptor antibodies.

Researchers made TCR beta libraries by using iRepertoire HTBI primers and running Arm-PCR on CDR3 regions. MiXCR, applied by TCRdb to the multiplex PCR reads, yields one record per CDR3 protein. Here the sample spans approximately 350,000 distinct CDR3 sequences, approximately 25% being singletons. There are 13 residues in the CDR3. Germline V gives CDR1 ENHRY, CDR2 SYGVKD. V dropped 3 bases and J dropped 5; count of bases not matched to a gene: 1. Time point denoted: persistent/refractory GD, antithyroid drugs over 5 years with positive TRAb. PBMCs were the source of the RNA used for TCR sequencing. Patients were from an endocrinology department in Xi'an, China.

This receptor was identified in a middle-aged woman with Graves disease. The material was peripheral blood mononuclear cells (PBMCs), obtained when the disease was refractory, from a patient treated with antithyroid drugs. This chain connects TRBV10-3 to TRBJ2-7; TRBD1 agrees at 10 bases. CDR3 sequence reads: CAISDGQGDEQYF. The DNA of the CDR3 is TGTGCCATCAGTGATGGACAGGGGGACGAGCAGTACTTC.